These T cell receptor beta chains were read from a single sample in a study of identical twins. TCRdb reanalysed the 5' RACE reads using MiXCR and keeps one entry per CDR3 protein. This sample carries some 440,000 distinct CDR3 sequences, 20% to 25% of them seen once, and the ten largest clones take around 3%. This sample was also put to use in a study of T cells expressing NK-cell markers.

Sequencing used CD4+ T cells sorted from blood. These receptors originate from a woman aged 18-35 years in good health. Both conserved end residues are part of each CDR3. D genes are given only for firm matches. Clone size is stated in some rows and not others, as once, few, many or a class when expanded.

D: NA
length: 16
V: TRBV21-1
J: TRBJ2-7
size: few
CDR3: CASSKGSGECTYEQYF
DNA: TGTGCCAGCAGCAAAGGGTCAGGGGAGTGTACCTACGAGCAGTACTTC

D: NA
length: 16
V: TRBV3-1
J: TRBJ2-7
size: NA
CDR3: CASSQYGQRLPYEQYF
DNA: TGTGCCAGCAGCCAATATGGCCAGCGCTTACCCTACGAGCAGTACTTC

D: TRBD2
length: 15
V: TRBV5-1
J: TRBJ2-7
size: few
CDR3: CASSLSGTKSYEQYF
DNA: TGCGCCAGCAGCTTAAGCGGGACTAAATCCTACGAGCAGTACTTC

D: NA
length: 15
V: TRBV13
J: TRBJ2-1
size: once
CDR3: CASTLSGVLYNEQFF
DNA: TGTGCCAGCACCCTGAGTGGGGTTCTCTACAATGAGCAGTTCTTC

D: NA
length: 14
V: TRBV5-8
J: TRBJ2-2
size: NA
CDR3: CASGPGLLSGELFF
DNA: TGTGCCAGCGGACCCGGGCTACTCTCCGGGGAGCTGTTTTTT

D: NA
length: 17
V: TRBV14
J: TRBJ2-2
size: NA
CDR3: CASSPFGVTANTGELFF
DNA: TGTGCCAGCAGCCCCTTTGGGGTAACAGCCAACACCGGGGAGCTGTTTTTT

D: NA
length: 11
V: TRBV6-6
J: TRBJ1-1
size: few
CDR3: CASGRDAEAFF
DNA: TGTGCCAGCGGCAGGGACGCTGAAGCTTTCTTT

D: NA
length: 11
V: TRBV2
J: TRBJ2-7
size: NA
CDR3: CASTLLHEQYF
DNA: TGTGCCAGCACTTTATTGCACGAGCAGTACTTC

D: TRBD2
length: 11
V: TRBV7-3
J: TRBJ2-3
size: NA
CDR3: CASSPGGTQYF
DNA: TGTGCCAGCAGCCCGGGGGGTACGCAGTATTTT

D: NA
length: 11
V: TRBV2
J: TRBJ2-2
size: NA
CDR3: CASSVPGELFF
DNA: TGTGCCAGCAGTGTCCCCGGGGAGCTGTTTTTT

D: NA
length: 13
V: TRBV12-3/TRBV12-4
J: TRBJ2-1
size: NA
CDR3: CASSLVRRGEQFF
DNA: TGTGCCAGCAGTTTAGTGAGGCGAGGCGAGCAGTTCTTC

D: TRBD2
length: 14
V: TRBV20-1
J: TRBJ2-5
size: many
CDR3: CSAPSGGSQETQYF
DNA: TGCAGTGCACCGAGCGGGGGGTCCCAAGAGACCCAGTACTTC